Each of the 12 T cell receptor beta chains below was sequenced from the same sample in a study of T cell repertoires in cytomegalovirus infection. One entry per CDR3 protein, called by TCRdb with MiXCR from the reads. The table lists under 800,000 distinct CDR3 sequences, more than 20% of them singletons. Sequenced: CD8+ T cells from PBMCs. The receptors shown here come from a human donor in good health (CMV status not recorded). Some clones in this sample may be carry-over from other donors' samples.

This clonotype was observed at least ten times. V usage is TRBV12-3 or TRBV12-4 and J usage is TRBJ1-2; tentatively, D is TRBD1 (6 bases). The V gene lost 7 bases and the J gene lost 1 base, with 7 bases spanning the gap. The CDR3 length is 12 residues. CDR3 in DNA: TGTGCCAGCACAGGGGATAACTATGGCTACACCTTC. Its translation: CASTGDNYGYTF.

V gene TRBV29-1 combines with J gene TRBJ2-4; D call uncertain. V was trimmed by 4 bases and J by 2 bases, leaving 9 bases between them. Germline V gives CDR1 SQVTM, CDR2 ANQGSEA. The CDR3 length is 13 residues. CDR3 protein: CSVVSGSKNIQYF. CDR3 bases: TGCAGCGTTGTATCTGGATCCAAAAACATTCAGTACTTC.

V and J are TRBV11-3 and TRBJ2-1; D gene ambiguous. The CDR3 totals 16 residues. From germline, CDR1 is SGHNT and CDR2 YENEEA. The ends were cut back, 1 base at V and 3 bases at J, with 13 bases in the middle. The CDR3 sequence: CASSLGSPSLYNEQFF. In DNA, the CDR3 is TGTGCCAGCAGCTTAGGTTCACCGAGTCTCTACAATGAGCAGTTCTTC.

The chain recombines TRBV19 with TRBJ1-2; tentatively, D is TRBD1 (5 bases). CDR1 LNHDA and CDR2 SQIVND come from the germline V gene (reference sequence). This CDR3 is built from 12 residues. Between the trimmed V and J ends, which lost 9 bases and 2 bases, there was a span of 10 bases. CDR3: CASLGRNYGYTF. The CDR3 coding sequence is TGTGCCAGCCTGGGACGGAACTATGGCTACACCTTC.

This clonotype was picked up a small number of times. V usage is TRBV29-1 and J usage is TRBJ2-7; D is uncertain. The CDR3 runs 11 residues. Germline-derived CDR1 and CDR2 are SQVTM and ANQGSEA. V lost 5 bases to trimming and J lost 5 bases, with 10 bases between them. CDR3 DNA: TGCAGCGTTCCCTGGGGTCACGAGCAGTACTTC. Translated: CSVPWGHEQYF.

On this clonotype itself: A much larger clone sits a single nucleotide away, making a read error possible. The V call is TRBV7-2, the J call TRBJ1-1; D unclear. This CDR3 is 14 amino acids long. CDR1 is SGHTA, CDR2 FQGNSA, per germline. Trimming removed 3 bases at V and 2 bases at J, with 10 bases between. CDR3 sequence (DNA): TGTGCCAGCAGCTTGATGCGGACCAACACTGAAGCTTTCTTT. It yields the protein CASSLMRTNTEAFF.

The gene calls are TRBV27 and TRBJ2-7; 8 positions agree with TRBD1. Looked up from germline, CDR1 is MNHEY and CDR2 is SMNVEV (reference sequence). V was pared by 5 bases and J by 5 bases, with 8 bases of the junction left unmatched. The CDR3 runs 14 residues. CDR3 loop: CASSPGQGVHEQYV. DNA for the CDR3: TGTGCCAGCAGTCCAGGACAGGGCGTGCACGAGCAGTACGTC.

This clonotype was found a few times. J is TRBJ1-2 and V is TRBV29-1; the D is unclear. Trimming took 4 bases from V and 4 from J, leaving 13 bases between them. This CDR3 region has 13 residues. The germline CDR1 and CDR2 sequences are SQVTM and ANQGSEA. CDR3 sequence reads: CSVANEQIYGYTF. Written as DNA, the CDR3 is TGCAGCGTTGCCAATGAACAGATCTATGGCTACACCTTC. The complete variable domain, with remaining parts taken from reference TRBV29-1 and TRBJ1-2, reads SAVISQKPSRDICQRGTSLTIQCQVDSQVTMMFWYRQQPGQSLTLIATANQGSEATYESGFVIDKFPISRPNLTFSTLTVSNMSPEDSSIYLCSVANEQIYGYTFGSGTRLTVV.

The chain carries TRBV20-1 and TRBJ1-3, with a possible D match to TRBD1 (6 bases). The CDR3 length is 14 residues. In germline, CDR1 is DFQATT, CDR2 SNEGSKA (reference sequence). V lost 3 bases and J lost 13, with 22 bases in between. CDR3 nucleotide sequence: TGCAGTGCTAGCGGTTCAAGGGGGAGACACCATATATATTTT. Residues: CSASGSRGRHHIYF.

This clonotype was recorded at least ten times. The chain joins TRBV7-9 to TRBJ1-1; D is unclear. The germline V gene encodes CDR1 SEHNR and CDR2 FQNEAQ (reference sequence). Trimming cost V 0 bases and J 2 bases, with 16 bases left between them. The CDR3 extends over 17 amino acids. The CDR3 DNA reads TGTGCCAGCAGCTTAGCACCTCAAAGGGTGGAAAACACTGAAGCTTTCTTT. Translation: CASSLAPQRVENTEAFF.

Comment on this clonotype: The germline gene is not matched at one end of the junction; a read error may be the cause. The chain combines TRBV7-6 with TRBJ2-7; possible D gene TRBD1, 6 bases. CDR3 size: 11 residues. Germline V gives CDR1 SGHVS, CDR2 FNYEAQ. The CDR3 bases are TGTGCCGGCAGCTTAGGGGGCGAGCAGTACTTC. Amino acids: CAGSLGGEQYF.

This clonotype was detected only a few times. The chain links TRBV20-1 to TRBJ1-1; D is unclear. This CDR3 comprises 11 residues. CDR1 DFQATT and CDR2 SNEGSKA come from the germline V gene (reference sequence). CDR3 region: CRPGGYTEAFF. In DNA form, the CDR3 reads TGCAGGCCTGGAGGGTACACTGAAGCTTTCTTT.